The entry below gives a single T cell receptor beta chain sequence along with its context. Germline and junction disagree at one end, which may indicate a read error. These data belong to a study of T cells in Graves' hyperthyroidism and ophthalmopathy. RNA transcripts yielded amplified TCR beta CDR3 regions. First-round RT-PCR targeting the TCR CDR3 was performed with the HTBI primer set. TCRdb itself ran the multiplex PCR reads through MiXCR, one entry per CDR3 protein. Among about 520,000 distinct CDR3 sequences listed, around a quarter were seen once. In germline, CDR1 is SGHAT, CDR2 FQNNGV. The CDR3 is 14 amino acids.

The receptor was derived from a young woman with Graves' ophthalmopathy. J is TRBJ2-2 and V is TRBV11-2; possibly TRBD2 for D (5 bases). What was sequenced was blood. CDR3 region: CASSRVRNTGELLF. The CDR3 DNA is TGTGCCAGCAGCAGGGTCCGTAACACCGGGGAGCTGCTTTTT.